Following are 18 T cell receptor beta chains from one sample sequenced in a study of blood T cell repertoires in COVID-19. The data were produced by immunoSEQ multiplex PCR, yet TCRdb's version contains in-frame clones alone and is incomplete. The sample records about 190,000 clones, around 82% being singletons. The sample comprised PBMCs or T cells enriched from blood (not recorded which). These TCRs come from a woman between 45 and 60 years old with acute COVID-19.

This clone was picked up one time. The CDR3: CASSLGASYNEQFF. Written as DNA, the CDR3 is TGTGCCAGCAGTTTAGGGGCATCCTACAATGAGCAGTTCTTC. The chain uses TRBV28 and TRBJ2-1; maybe TRBD1 (5 bases). This CDR3 is built from 14 residues. Trimming removed 2 bases from V and 1 base from J, with 6 bases in between. CDR1 is MDHEN and CDR2 is SYDVKM in the germline V gene.

The rearrangement links TRBV4-3 to TRBJ2-1, with TRBD2 matching 9 bases. Germline loops: CDR1 LGHNA, CDR2 YSLEER. Unmatched junction bases numbered 7, after V lost 0 bases and J lost 4 bases. The length of the CDR3 is 17 residues. CDR3: CASSQDPPRGGYNEQFF. CDR3 in DNA: TGCGCCAGCAGCCAAGATCCCCCGCGGGGGGGTTACAATGAGCAGTTCTTC.

The V and J genes are TRBV19 and TRBJ1-3; 7 bases are shared with TRBD1. CDR3 length: 15 amino acids. V shed 7 bases, J shed 5 bases, and the junction held 11 bases outside the gene matches. The germline V gene encodes CDR1 LNHDA and CDR2 SQIVND (reference sequence). CDR3: CASTPETGRRNTIYF. The CDR3 region has the DNA TGTGCCAGTACCCCCGAGACAGGGCGCCGAAACACCATATATTTT. Together with reference TRBV19 and TRBJ1-3, the CDR3 gives the full variable domain: DGGITQSPKYLFRKEGQNVTLSCEQNLNHDAMYWYRQDPGQGLRLIYYSQIVNDFQKGDIAEGYSVSREKKESFPLTVTSAQKNPTAFYLCASTPETGRRNTIYFGEGSWLTVV.

This chain joins TRBV6-4 and TRBJ2-2; 7 bases match TRBD1. This CDR3 is 15 amino acids long. The junction had 4 bases not matched to a gene; V was cut back by 0 bases and J by 6 bases. The germline CDR1 and CDR2 sequences are MRHNA and SNTAGT. The DNA for the CDR3 is TGTGCCAGCAGTGACTCCCGACAGGGCGCCGGGGAGCTGTTTTTT. This translates into CASSDSRQGAGELFF.

This chain links TRBV5-1 with TRBJ1-1; no definite D call. The V gene's germline CDR1 is SGHRS and CDR2 YFSETQ. This CDR3 is 15 amino acids long. The V end was cut by 4 bases, the J end by 4 bases, with 17 bases between. In DNA form, the CDR3 reads TGCGCCAGCAGCCCTACAATGGGGAGTGGCACTGAAGCTTTCTTT. It is translated as CASSPTMGSGTEAFF. Drawing the rest from reference TRBV5-1 and TRBJ1-1, the complete variable domain is KAGVTQTPRYLIKTRGQQVTLSCSPISGHRSVSWYQQTPGQGLQFLFEYFSETQRNKGNFPGRFSGRQFSNSRSEMNVSTLELGDSALYLCASSPTMGSGTEAFFGQGTRLTVV.

The chain carries TRBV4-1 and TRBJ2-1; tentatively, D is TRBD2 (6 bases). The germline V gene encodes CDR1 MGHRA and CDR2 YSYEKL. CDR3 size: 16 residues. The V end was cut by 3 bases, the J end by 1 base, with 13 bases between. The CDR3 reads CASSQPGLGSYNEQFF. In DNA form, the CDR3 reads TGCGCCAGCAGCCAGCCGGGACTGGGGTCCTACAATGAGCAGTTCTTC.

The chain carries TRBV7-8 and TRBJ2-2, with 7 bases that match TRBD1. This CDR3 has 16 amino acids. The trim removed 5 bases at V and 5 bases at J, leaving 11 bases unmatched. Germline CDR1 and CDR2: SGHVS and FQNEAQ. The CDR3 sequence: CASSPSGTVRTGELFF. The CDR3 DNA follows: TGTGCCAGCAGCCCGTCCGGGACAGTGAGGACCGGGGAGCTGTTTTTT.

This sequence joins TRBV9 and TRBJ1-3; D is perhaps TRBD1 (6 bases). CDR1 and CDR2 from the germline V gene are SGDLS and YYNGEE. The CDR3 contains 15 residues. V lost 2 bases to trimming and J lost 0 bases, with 9 bases between them. The CDR3 DNA reads TGTGCCAGCAGCGTTGGCAGGGGCTCTGGAAACACCATATATTTT. Its protein product is CASSVGRGSGNTIYF.

This rearrangement joins TRBV6-1 to TRBJ2-3; 9 bases line up with TRBD2. Trimming cost V 4 bases and J 1 base; bases outside gene matches: 6. The CDR3 loop spans 16 amino acids. Per germline, CDR1 MNHNS and CDR2 SASEGT. The CDR3 is CASSVLAGSGTDTQYF. The CDR3, as DNA: TGTGCCAGCAGTGTCCTAGCGGGGTCTGGCACAGATACGCAGTATTTT.

This clone was detected many times. The J gene is TRBJ2-2, the V gene TRBV7-3; TRBD2 matches at 7 bases. Germline V gene sequence: CDR1 SGHTA, CDR2 FQGTGA. This CDR3 comprises 16 residues. V was clipped by 5 bases and J by 4 bases; unmatched bases: 10. The CDR3 region is CASSPAGSGATGELFF. The CDR3 DNA reads as TGTGCCAGCAGCCCAGCGGGGAGTGGTGCCACCGGGGAGCTGTTTTTT.

J is TRBJ2-5 and V is TRBV2; D is possibly TRBD1 (5 bases). V shed 7 bases and J shed 1 base, with 13 bases lying between them. This CDR3 region has 14 residues. Germline lookup yields CDR1 SNHLY and CDR2 FYNNEI. The CDR3 region is CASISGFPQETQYF. CDR3 DNA: TGTGCCAGCATATCAGGGTTCCCCCAAGAGACCCAGTACTTC.

Regarding this clone: A read error is possible here, since a much larger clone lies one base away. The V call is TRBV7-2, the J call TRBJ1-1; 7 nucleotides agree with TRBD1. The germline CDR1 and CDR2 sequences are SGHTA and FQGNSA. Trimming removed 5 bases from V and 5 bases from J; junction bases left unmatched: 5. This CDR3 has 13 residues. CDR3: CASSADRVTEAFF. CDR3 coding DNA: TGTGCCAGCAGCGCAGACAGGGTTACTGAAGCTTTCTTT.

The table lists this clone with a few counts. This chain links TRBV7-8 with TRBJ1-6; possibly TRBD1 for D (6 bases). Germline V CDR1 and CDR2: SGHVS, FQNEAQ. V was pared by 0 bases and J by 7 bases, with 19 bases between. The CDR3 runs 18 residues. The CDR3 spells CASSLAGEGRGKNSPLHF. Here the CDR3 DNA reads TGTGCCAGCAGCTTAGCGGGGGAGGGCAGGGGCAAAAATTCACCCCTCCACTTT.

The chain employs TRBV28 and TRBJ2-1; 9 bases line up with TRBD2. The germline V gene encodes CDR1 MDHEN and CDR2 SYDVKM. The CDR3 spans 16 residues. V gave up 2 bases and J gave up 8 bases; unmatched junction bases: 10. Here the CDR3 reads CASSLGSGLAEDEQFF. The CDR3 DNA is TGTGCCAGCAGTTTAGGTTCGGGACTAGCTGAGGATGAGCAGTTCTTC.

This clone has only a few counts. In nucleotides, the CDR3 is TGCAGCGTTGAGGGGACACCTTATGGCTACACCTTC. It codes for CSVEGTPYGYTF. This chain uses TRBV29-1 with TRBJ1-2; TRBD1 is a possible D gene (6 bases). This CDR3 has 12 amino acids. Germline V gives CDR1 SQVTM, CDR2 ANQGSEA. V lost 3 bases, J lost 5 bases, and 10 bases lay in between. The variable domain in full, with the rest retrieved from reference TRBV29-1 and TRBJ1-2, is SAVISQKPSRDICQRGTSLTIQCQVDSQVTMMFWYRQQPGQSLTLIATANQGSEATYESGFVIDKFPISRPNLTFSTLTVSNMSPEDSSIYLCSVEGTPYGYTFGSGTRLTVV.

In DNA form, the CDR3 reads TGCGCCAGCAGCCCACAATGGGGCCAGGACACTGAAGCTTTCTTT. Translation: CASSPQWGQDTEAFF. The chain links TRBV4-3 to TRBJ1-1, with D possibly matching TRBD1 (5 bases). With 4 bases removed from V and 3 bases from J, the gap between germline ends came to 15 bases. Germline CDR1 is LGHNA and CDR2 is YSLEER. This CDR3 has 15 residues.

This chain links TRBV5-1 with TRBJ1-5, with 12 bases lining up with TRBD1. Germline CDR1 is SGHRS and CDR2 is YFSETQ. V was clipped by 2 bases and J by 5 bases; unmatched bases: 5. CDR3 length equals 16 residues. The CDR3 is CASSFGTGGGDQPQHF. The CDR3 bases are TGCGCCAGCAGCTTCGGGACAGGGGGCGGGGATCAGCCCCAGCATTTT.

The chain employs TRBV7-2 and TRBJ1-2, with D maybe TRBD1 (5 bases). The V and J ends lost 1 base and 2 bases respectively, with 11 bases between them. Per the germline V gene, CDR1 is SGHTA and CDR2 is FQGNSA. The CDR3 has 15 residues. Written as DNA, the CDR3 is TGTGCCAGCAGCTTAGGGCCAGGGAGGAACTATGGCTACACCTTC. This gives the protein CASSLGPGRNYGYTF.